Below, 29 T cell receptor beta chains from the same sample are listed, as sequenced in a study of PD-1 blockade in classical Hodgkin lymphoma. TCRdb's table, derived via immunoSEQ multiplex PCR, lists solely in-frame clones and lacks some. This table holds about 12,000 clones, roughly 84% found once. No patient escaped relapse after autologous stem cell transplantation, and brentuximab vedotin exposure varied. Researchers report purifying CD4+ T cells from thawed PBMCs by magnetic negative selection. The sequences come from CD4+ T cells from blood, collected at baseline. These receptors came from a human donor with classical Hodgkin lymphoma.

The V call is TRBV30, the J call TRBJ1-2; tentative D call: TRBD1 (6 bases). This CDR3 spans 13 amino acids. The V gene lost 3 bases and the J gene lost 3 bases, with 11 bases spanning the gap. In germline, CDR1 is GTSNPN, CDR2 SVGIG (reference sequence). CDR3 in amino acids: CAWSGGGHYGYTF. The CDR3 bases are TGTGCCTGGAGCGGGGGGGGGCACTATGGCTACACCTTC. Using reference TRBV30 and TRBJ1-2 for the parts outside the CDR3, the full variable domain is SQTIHQWPATLVQPVGSPLSLECTVEGTSNPNLYWYRQAAGRGLQLLFYSVGIGQISSEVPQNLSASRPQDRQFILSSKKLLLSDSGFYLCAWSGGGHYGYTFGSGTRLTVV.

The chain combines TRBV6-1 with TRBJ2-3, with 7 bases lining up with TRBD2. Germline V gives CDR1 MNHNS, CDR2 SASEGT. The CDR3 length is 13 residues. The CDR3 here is CTHETSFTDTQYF. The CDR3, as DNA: TGTACCCATGAGACTAGCTTCACAGATACGCAGTATTTT.

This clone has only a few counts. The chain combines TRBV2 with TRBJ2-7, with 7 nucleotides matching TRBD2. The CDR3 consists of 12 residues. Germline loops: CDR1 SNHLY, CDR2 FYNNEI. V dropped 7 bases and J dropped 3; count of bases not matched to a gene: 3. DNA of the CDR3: TGTGCCAGCAAGGCTAGCGGCTACGAGCAGTACTTC. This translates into CASKASGYEQYF. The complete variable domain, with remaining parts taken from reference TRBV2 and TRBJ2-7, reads EPEVTQTPSHQVTQMGQEVILRCVPISNHLYFYWYRQILGQKVEFLVSFYNNEISEKSEIFDDQFSVERPDGSNFTLKIRSTKLEDSAMYFCASKASGYEQYFGPGTRLTVT.

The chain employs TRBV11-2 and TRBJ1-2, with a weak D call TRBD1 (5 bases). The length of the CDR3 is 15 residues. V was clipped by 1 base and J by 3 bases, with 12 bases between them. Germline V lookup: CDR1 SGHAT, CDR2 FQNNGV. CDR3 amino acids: CASSLGSGLYYGYTF. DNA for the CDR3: TGTGCCAGCAGCTTAGGTTCGGGGCTTTACTATGGCTACACCTTC.

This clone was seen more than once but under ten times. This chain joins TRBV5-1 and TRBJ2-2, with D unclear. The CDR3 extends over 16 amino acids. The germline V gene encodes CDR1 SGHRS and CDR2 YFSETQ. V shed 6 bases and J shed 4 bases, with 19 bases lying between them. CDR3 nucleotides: TGCGCCAGCACATCCGGCCGAGGTGAGAGCACCGGGGAGCTGTTTTTT. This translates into CASTSGRGESTGELFF.

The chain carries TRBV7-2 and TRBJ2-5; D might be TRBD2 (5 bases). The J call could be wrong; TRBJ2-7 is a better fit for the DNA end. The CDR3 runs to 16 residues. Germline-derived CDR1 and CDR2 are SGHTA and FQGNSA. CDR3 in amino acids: CASSLGPARESYEQYF. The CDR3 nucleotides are TGTGCCAGCAGCTTAGGTCCGGCTAGGGAGTCCTACGAGCAGTACTTC.

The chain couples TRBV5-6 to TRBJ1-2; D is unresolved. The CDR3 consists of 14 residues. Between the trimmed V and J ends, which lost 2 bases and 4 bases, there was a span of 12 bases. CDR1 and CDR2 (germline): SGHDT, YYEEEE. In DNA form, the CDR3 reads TGTGCCAGCAGCTTAGATGCGGGGAGCTATGGCTACACCTTC. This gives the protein CASSLDAGSYGYTF. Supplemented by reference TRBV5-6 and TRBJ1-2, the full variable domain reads DAGVTQSPTHLIKTRGQQVTLRCSPKSGHDTVSWYQQALGQGPQFIFQYYEEEERQRGNFPDRFSGHQFPNYSSELNVNALLLGDSALYLCASSLDAGSYGYTFGSGTRLTVV.

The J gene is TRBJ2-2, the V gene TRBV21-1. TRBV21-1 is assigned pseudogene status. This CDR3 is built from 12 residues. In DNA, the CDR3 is TGTGCCAGCCGCAGGTACACCGGGGAGCTGTTTTTT. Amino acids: CASRRYTGELFF.

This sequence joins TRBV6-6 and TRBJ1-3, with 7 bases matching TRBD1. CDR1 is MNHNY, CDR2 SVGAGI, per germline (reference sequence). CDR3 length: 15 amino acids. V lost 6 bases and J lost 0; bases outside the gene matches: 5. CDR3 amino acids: CASRPTGTSGNTIYF. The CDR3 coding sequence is TGTGCCAGCAGACCGACAGGGACCTCTGGAAACACCATATATTTT.

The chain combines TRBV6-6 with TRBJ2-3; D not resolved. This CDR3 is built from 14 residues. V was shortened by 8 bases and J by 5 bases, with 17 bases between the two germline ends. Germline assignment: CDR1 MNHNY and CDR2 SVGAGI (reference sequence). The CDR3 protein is CASSQSARVDTQYF. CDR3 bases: TGTGCCAGCTCCCAATCCGCCCGGGTAGATACGCAGTATTTT.

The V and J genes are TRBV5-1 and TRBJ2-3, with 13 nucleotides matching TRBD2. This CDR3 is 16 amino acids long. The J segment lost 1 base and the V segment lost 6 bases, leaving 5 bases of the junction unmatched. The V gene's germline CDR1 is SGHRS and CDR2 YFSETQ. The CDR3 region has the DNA TGCGCCAGCAACTCCGGGACTAGCGGGGGCACAGATACGCAGTATTTT. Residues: CASNSGTSGGTDTQYF.

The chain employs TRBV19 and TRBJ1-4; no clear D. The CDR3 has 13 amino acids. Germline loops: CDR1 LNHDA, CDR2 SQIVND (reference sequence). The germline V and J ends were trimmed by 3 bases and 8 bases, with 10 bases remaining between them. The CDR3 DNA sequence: TGTGCCAGTAGTATTAACGGCGCCGAAAAACTGTTTTTT. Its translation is CASSINGAEKLFF.

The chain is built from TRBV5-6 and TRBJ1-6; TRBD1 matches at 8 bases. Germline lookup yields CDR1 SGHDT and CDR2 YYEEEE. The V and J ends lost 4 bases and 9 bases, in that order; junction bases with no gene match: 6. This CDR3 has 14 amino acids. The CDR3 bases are TGTGCCAGCAGCGTAGACAGGGGAAGTTCACCCCTCCACTTT. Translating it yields CASSVDRGSSPLHF.

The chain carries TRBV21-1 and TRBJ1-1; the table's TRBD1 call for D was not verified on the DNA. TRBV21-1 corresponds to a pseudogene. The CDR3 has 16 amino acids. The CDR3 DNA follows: TGTGCCAGCAGCCTGAGGCCCCCAGGGGAGAACACTGAAGCTTTCTTT. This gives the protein CASSLRPPGENTEAFF.

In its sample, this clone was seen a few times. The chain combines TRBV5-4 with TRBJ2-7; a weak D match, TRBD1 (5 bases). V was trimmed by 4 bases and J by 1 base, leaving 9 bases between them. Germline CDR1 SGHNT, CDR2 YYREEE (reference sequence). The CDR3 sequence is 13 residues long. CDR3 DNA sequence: TGTGCCAGCAGCCTTAGGGGATCCTACGAGCAGTACTTC. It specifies CASSLRGSYEQYF.

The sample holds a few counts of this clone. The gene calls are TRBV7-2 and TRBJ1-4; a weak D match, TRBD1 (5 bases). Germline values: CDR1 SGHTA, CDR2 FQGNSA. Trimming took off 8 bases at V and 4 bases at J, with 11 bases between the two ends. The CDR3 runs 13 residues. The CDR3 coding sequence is TGTGCCAGCTCCGGGGCCTTTAATGAAAAACTGTTTTTT. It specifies CASSGAFNEKLFF.

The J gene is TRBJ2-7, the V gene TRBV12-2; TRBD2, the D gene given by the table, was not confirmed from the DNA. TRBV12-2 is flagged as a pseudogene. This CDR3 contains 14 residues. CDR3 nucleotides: TGTGCAAGTCGCTCGCTAGCGGGGGCCTACGAGCAGTACTTC. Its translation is CASRSLAGAYEQYF.

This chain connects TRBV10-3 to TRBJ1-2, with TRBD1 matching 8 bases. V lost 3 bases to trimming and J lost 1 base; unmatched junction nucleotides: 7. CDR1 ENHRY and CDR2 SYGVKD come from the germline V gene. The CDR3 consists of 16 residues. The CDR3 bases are TGTGCCATCAGTGAATACGGGACAGGAAATAACTATGGCTACACCTTC. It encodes CAISEYGTGNNYGYTF.

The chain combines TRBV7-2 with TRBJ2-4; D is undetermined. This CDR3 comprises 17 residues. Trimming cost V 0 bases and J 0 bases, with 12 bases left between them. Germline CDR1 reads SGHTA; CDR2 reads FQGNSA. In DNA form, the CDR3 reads TGTGCCAGCAGCTTAGCATGGGAATTTAGAGCCAAAAACATTCAGTACTTC. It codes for CASSLAWEFRAKNIQYF.

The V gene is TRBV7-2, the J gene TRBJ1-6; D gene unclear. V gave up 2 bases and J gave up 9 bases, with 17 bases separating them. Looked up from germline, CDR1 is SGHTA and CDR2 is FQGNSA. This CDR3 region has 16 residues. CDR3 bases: TGTGCCAGCAGCTTAAGTACTAGCTCTTTGGCTTCACCCCTCCACTTT. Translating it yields CASSLSTSSLASPLHF.

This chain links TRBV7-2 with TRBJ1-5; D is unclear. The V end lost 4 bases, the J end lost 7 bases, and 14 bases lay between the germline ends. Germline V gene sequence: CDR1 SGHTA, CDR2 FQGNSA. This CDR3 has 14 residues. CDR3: CASSSIGYGQPQHF. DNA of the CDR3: TGTGCCAGCAGCTCAATCGGGTACGGCCAGCCCCAGCATTTT. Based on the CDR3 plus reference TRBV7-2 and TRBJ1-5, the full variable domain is GAGVSQSPSNKVTEKGKDVELRCDPISGHTALYWYRQSLGQGLEFLIYFQGNSAPDKSGLPSDRFSAERTGGSVSTLTIQRTQQEDSAVYLCASSSIGYGQPQHFGDGTRLSIL.

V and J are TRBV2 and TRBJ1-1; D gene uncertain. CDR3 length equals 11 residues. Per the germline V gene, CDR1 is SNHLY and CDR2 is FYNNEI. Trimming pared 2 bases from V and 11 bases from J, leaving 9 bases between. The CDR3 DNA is TGTGCCAGCAGTGAAAATTCCTTGGCTTTCTTT. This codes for CASSENSLAFF.

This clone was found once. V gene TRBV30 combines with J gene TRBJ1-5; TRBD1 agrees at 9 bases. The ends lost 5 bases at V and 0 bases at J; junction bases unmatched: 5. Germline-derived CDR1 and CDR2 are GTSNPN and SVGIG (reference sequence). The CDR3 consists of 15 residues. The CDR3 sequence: CAWGTGRYSNQPQHF. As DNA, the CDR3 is TGTGCCTGGGGGACAGGGCGGTATAGCAATCAGCCCCAGCATTTT. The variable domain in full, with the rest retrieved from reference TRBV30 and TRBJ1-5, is SQTIHQWPATLVQPVGSPLSLECTVEGTSNPNLYWYRQAAGRGLQLLFYSVGIGQISSEVPQNLSASRPQDRQFILSSKKLLLSDSGFYLCAWGTGRYSNQPQHFGDGTRLSIL.

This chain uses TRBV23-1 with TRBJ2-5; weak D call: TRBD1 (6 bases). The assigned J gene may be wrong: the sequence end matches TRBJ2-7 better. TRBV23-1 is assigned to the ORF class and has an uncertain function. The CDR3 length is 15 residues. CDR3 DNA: TGCGCCAGCAGTAATCCCCGGGACACCGACTACGAGCAGTACTTC. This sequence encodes CASSNPRDTDYEQYF.

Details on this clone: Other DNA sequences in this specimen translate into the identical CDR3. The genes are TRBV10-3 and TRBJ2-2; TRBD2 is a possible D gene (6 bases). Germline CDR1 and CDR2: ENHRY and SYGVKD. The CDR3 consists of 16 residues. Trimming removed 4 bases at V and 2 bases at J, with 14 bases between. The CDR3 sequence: CAISGGVGKNTGELFF. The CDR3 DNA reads TGTGCCATCAGTGGCGGGGTAGGGAAAAACACCGGGGAGCTGTTTTTT.

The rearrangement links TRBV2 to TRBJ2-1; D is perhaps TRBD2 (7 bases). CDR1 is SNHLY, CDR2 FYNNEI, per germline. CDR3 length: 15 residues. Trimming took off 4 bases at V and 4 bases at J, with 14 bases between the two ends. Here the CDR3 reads CASSVMGGQYNEQFF. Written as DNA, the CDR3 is TGTGCCAGCAGTGTAATGGGGGGGCAGTACAATGAGCAGTTCTTC. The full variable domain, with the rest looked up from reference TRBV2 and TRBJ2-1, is EPEVTQTPSHQVTQMGQEVILRCVPISNHLYFYWYRQILGQKVEFLVSFYNNEISEKSEIFDDQFSVERPDGSNFTLKIRSTKLEDSAMYFCASSVMGGQYNEQFFGPGTRLTVL.

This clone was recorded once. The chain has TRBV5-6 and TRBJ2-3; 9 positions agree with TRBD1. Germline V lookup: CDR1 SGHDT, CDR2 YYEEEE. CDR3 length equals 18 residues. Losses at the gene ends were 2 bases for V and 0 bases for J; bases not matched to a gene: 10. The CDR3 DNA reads TGTGCCAGCAGCTTCGGACAGGGGATCCTAGTTAGCACAGATACGCAGTATTTT. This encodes CASSFGQGILVSTDTQYF.

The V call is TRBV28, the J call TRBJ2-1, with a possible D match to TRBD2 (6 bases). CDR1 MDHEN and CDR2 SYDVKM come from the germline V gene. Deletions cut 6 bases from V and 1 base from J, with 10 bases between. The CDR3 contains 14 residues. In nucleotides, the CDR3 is TGTGCCAGCAGGGTGGGGGGTTCCTACAATGAGCAGTTCTTC. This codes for CASRVGGSYNEQFF.

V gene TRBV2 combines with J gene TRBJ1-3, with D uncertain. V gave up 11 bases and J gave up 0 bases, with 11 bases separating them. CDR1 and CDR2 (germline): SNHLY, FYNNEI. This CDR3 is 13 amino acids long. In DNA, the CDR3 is TGTGCCGTCCTGCGTGACTCTGGAAACACCATATATTTT. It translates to CAVLRDSGNTIYF.